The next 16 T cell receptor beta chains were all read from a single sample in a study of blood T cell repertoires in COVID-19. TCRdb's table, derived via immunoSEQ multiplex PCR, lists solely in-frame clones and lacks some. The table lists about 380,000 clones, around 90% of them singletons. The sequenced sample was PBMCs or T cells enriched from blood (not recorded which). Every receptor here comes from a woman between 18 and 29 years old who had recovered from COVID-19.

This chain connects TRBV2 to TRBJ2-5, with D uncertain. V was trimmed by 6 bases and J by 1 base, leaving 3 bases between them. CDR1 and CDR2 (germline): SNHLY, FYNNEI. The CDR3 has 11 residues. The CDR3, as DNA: TGTGCCAGCAGACTCCAAGAGACCCAGTACTTC. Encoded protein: CASRLQETQYF.

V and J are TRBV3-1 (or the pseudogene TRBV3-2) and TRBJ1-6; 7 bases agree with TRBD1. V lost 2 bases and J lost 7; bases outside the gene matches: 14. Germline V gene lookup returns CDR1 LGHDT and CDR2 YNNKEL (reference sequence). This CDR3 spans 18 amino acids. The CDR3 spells CASSQLPGTAMSNSPLHF. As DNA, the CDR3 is TGTGCCAGCAGCCAACTTCCCGGGACAGCAATGTCCAATTCACCCCTCCACTTT.

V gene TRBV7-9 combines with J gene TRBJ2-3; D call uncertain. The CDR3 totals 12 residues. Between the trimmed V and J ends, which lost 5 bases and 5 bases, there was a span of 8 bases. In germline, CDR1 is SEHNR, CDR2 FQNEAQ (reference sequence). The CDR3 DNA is TGTGCCAGCAGCCGTCCTGTAGATACGCAGTATTTT. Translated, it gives CASSRPVDTQYF.

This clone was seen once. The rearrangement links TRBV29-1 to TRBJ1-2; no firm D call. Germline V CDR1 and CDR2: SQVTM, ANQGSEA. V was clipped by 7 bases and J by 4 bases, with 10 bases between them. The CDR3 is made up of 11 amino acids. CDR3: CSAEMSYGYTF. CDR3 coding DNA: TGCAGCGCCGAAATGAGCTATGGCTACACCTTC.

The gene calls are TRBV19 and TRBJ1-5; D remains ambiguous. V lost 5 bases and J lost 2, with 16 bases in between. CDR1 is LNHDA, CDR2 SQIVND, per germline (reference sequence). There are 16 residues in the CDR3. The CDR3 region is CASSPTVLLRNQPQHF. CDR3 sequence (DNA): TGTGCCAGTAGTCCTACGGTACTACTTCGCAATCAGCCCCAGCATTTT.

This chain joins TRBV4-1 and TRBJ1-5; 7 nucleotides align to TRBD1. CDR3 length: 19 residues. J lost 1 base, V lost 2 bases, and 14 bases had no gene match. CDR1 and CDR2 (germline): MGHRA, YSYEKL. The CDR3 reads CASSQKVGGQPLSNQPQHF. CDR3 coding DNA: TGCGCCAGCAGCCAAAAAGTGGGGGGACAGCCCCTAAGCAATCAGCCCCAGCATTTT.

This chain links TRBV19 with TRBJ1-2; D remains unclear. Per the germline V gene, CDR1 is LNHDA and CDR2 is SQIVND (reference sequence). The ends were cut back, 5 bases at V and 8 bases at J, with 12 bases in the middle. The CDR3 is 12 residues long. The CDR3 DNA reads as TGTGCCAGTAGTGCTCATCAAGCCGGCTACACCTTC. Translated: CASSAHQAGYTF.

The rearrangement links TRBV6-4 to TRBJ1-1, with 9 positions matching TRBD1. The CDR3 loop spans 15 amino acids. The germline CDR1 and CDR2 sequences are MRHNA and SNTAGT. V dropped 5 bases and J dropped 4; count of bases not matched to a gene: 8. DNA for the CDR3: TGTGCCAGCAGTCCAACAGGGGGCGCCGGCACTGAAGCTTTCTTT. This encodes CASSPTGGAGTEAFF.

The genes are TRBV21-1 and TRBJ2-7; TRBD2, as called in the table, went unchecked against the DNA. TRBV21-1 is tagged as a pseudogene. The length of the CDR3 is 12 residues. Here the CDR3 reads CASSNPMDEQYF. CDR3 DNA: TGTGCCAGCAGCAACCCTATGGACGAGCAGTACTTC.

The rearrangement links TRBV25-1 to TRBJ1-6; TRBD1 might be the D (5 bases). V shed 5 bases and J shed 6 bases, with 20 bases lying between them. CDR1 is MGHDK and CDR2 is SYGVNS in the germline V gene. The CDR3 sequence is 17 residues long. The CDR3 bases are TGTGCCAGCAGTAGCCCTGGCACGTCAAGGGGTAATTCACCCCTCCACTTT. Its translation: CASSSPGTSRGNSPLHF.

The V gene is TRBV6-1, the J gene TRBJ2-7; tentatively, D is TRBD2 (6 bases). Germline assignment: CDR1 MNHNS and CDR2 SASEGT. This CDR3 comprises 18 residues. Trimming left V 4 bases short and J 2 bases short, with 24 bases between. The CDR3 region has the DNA TGTGCCAGCAGTGTCCTCCGGGCCCTCCAGGGAGGTCCCTACGAGCAGTACTTC. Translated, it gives CASSVLRALQGGPYEQYF.

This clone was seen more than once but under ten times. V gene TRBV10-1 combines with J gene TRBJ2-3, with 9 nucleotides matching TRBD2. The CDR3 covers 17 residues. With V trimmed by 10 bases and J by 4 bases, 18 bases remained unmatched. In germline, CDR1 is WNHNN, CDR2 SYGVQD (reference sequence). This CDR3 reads CAILPLVAGAPSDTQYF. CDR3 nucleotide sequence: TGCGCCATCCTACCGCTAGTAGCGGGGGCGCCATCAGATACGCAGTATTTT.

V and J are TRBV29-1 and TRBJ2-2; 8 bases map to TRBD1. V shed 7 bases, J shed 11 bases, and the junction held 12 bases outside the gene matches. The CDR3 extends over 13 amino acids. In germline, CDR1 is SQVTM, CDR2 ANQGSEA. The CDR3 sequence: CSAEDREKVELFF. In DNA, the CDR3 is TGCAGCGCCGAGGACAGGGAGAAGGTAGAGCTGTTTTTT.

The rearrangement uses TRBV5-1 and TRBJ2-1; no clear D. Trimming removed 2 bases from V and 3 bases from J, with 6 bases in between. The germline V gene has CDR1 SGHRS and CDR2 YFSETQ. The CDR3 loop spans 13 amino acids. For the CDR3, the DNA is TGCGCCAGCAGCTTAGACAACTACAATGAGCAGTTCTTC. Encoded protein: CASSLDNYNEQFF.

In DNA, the CDR3 is TGTGCCAGCAGCTTGTGGGACAGCAACTATGGCTACACCTTC. Protein: CASSLWDSNYGYTF. The rearrangement links TRBV5-4 to TRBJ1-2; 7 nucleotides line up with TRBD1. This CDR3 comprises 14 residues. The germline CDR1 and CDR2 sequences are SGHNT and YYREEE (reference sequence). V was clipped by 1 base and J by 2 bases; unmatched bases: 2.

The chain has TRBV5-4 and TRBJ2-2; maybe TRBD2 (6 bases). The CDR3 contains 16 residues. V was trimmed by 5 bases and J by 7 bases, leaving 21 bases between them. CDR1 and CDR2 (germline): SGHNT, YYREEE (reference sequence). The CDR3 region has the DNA TGTGCCAGCAGTTTTTACCGGGACTCCAAAGGCGGGGAGCTGTTTTTT. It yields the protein CASSFYRDSKGGELFF.